This T cell receptor beta chain was profiled in a study of Ad26.COV2.S vaccination and SARS-CoV-2 variants. Study-wide background: Ad26.COV2.S, an intramuscular injection, was given once or twice 56 days apart.

Germline V gene lookup returns CDR1 ENHRY and CDR2 SYGVKD. This CDR3 spans 15 amino acids. The V and J ends lost 4 bases and 0 bases respectively, with 10 bases between them. TCRdb's table, derived via immunoSEQ multiplex PCR, lists solely in-frame clones and lacks some. The sample has around 450,000 clones, 89% seen once. Points from the study as a whole: Compared with placebo recipients, vaccine recipients had higher spike-specific TCR breadth.

A note on this clone: Antigen specificity is unknown.

Regarding treatment: roughly 20 received Ad26.COV2.S at low or high dose, single or two shots; about 5 received placebo; per-sample allocation not given. Samples were taken on day 63 after the first vaccine or placebo injection. This sample comprised peripheral blood, obtained in a trial of Ad26.COV2.S vaccine versus placebo. The chain recombines TRBV10-3 with TRBJ1-5; a possible D gene is TRBD1 (5 bases). The receptor was isolated from a person aged 18-60 years who received the Ad26.COV2.S COVID-19 vaccine or a placebo. CDR3 amino acids: CAISGGSFSNQPQHF. The CDR3 DNA reads as TGTGCCATCAGTGGGGGGTCCTTTAGCAATCAGCCCCAGCATTTT.